A selection of T cell receptor beta chains follows, all from one sample in a study of shared clonotypes between healthy human individuals. Sequencing was performed with immunoSEQ multiplex PCR; in TCRdb, only in-frame clones are kept and a portion is missing. Among about 1.1 million clones listed, around 77% were seen once. The sequenced sample consisted of memory CD4+ T cells from PBMCs. The receptors originated from a man between 18 and 29 years old in good health. Some clones in this sample may be carry-over from other donors' samples. The conserved cysteine and the conserved F or W are not part of the CDR3 here. Each record gives: clone size, V gene, CDR3 protein. Part of the rows lack a size; the others show once, few, many or a class for expanded clones.

NA | TRBV28 | ASSLSGVLRHGNEQF
NA | TRBV15 | ATSRLLSSYEQY
NA | TRBV7-9 | ASTKKAGLGYNEQF
NA | TRBV27 | ASSLSQGWTEAF
once | TRBV5-1 | ASSQGQGPDTQY
NA | TRBV14 | ASSHRAGPYEQY
NA | TRBV7-3 | ASSFVPGGSTGELF
NA | TRBV7-3 | ASSLGTANTEAF
NA | TRBV10-3 | AISSGVYGQPQH
NA | TRBV19 | ASSGQGGVNTEAF